This T cell receptor (beta chain) was documented in a study of molecular identifiers for immune sequencing clone quantification (dated by TCRdb to the late 2010s). For the study in its entirety: For a replicate experiment, RNA from roughly 20,000 or 100,000 naive CD8 T cells was divided into five aliquots, and four of the five aliquots were sequenced. The study was a methods study using CD8 T cells to benchmark molecular-identifier clustering-based TCR repertoire sequencing (MIDCIRS) and TCR RNA copy counting.

The library came from PCR. Sequencing took place on an Illumina HiSeq 4000. Bulk TCR libraries were prepared as previously described, using TCR primers listed in Table S5. The Qiagen AllPrep DNA/RNA kit was used to purify total RNA. Before any analysis, reads coming from multiple sequencing runs of the same library were combined into one pool. In the authors' own workflow: Only reads with exact TCR constant sequence were kept, trimmed to 150 nt, and grouped by their 12-nt molecular barcodes. Reads in each barcode group were sub-clustered using a 15% Levenshtein threshold, and a quality-weighted consensus sequence was built for each RNA molecule. Non-functional sequences were discarded, and so were lower-count sequences lying one edit away from another sequence. On the basis of fitting two negative binomial distributions, barcode sub-clusters with fewer than 20% of the maximum read count were discarded. Through fastp at Q25 and MiXCR, TCRdb rebuilt clones from the public reads, retaining in-frame beta chains. Rows are combined by CDR3 protein, so each entry shows the most common genes and DNA. These V and J calls rely on TCRdb rather than the paper's analysis. Within this sample are 600,000 to 650,000 distinct CDR3 sequences, with about 20% of them counted one time only. The ten largest make up roughly 0.83% of the sample.

What the authors observed across the whole study: The naive libraries included spiked-in Jurkat TCR RNA (more than nine copies' worth), and this Jurkat TCR RNA is not part of the donor repertoire. Identical TCR molecules sharing a barcode could cause highly expanded clone sizes to be underestimated. About 3 recovered TCR RNA copies per cell were obtained by modeling, versus about ten by digital PCR, implying a capture efficiency of 25% to 30%. Spiked-in Jurkat TCR RNA equivalent to a single cell was reported to be detectable even among 850,000 to 1,000,000 naive CD8 T cells. In CMV-specific effector cells, clones with more than 20 RNA copies contained over 97% of molecules, whereas in naive cells such clones contained under 1% of molecules. Without barcode sub-clustering, chimeric consensus sequences inflated TCR diversity; chimeras reached as high as 47%.

About this clonotype itself: What this receptor recognizes is not known. Possible read error: a much larger clone is one base away.

The CDR1 and CDR2 encoded by the germline V gene are MNHEY and SVGAGI. Including cysteine and phenylalanine, the CDR3 has 15 amino acids. Only the CDR3 region is kept as DNA, spanning 45 bases read in frame from base 1. Relative to germline, V is missing 7 bases and J is missing 6 bases, with 11 bases of the junction outside any gene match. Naive CD8 T cell libraries were made from around 20,000 to 1,000,000 sorted cells using 10%, 30% or 50% of purified RNA. Naive CD8 T cells, defined as CD8+CD4-CCR7+CD45RA+, were FACS-sorted into RLT Plus buffer on a BD FACSAria II. To test detection sensitivity, Jurkat RNA equal to around 11 TCR copies was added to samples of about 18,000-1,100,000 naive CD8 T cells. CD8 T cells were enriched using RosetteSep CD8+ T Cell Enrichment Cocktail and Ficoll-Paque, and the enriched cells then underwent ACK red cell lysis.

The rearranged chain carries TRBV6-5 and TRBJ2-1; 8 central bases correspond to TRBD1. The specimen sequenced was naive CD8+ T cells from blood, with Jurkat cell RNA spiked in. The sample's cell subset or site label is to be understood as: FACS-sorted CD8+CD4-CCR7+CD45RA+ naive T cells. This receptor was taken from a human donor in good health. Some libraries in this study had Jurkat cell RNA spiked in. In nucleotides, the sequence is TGTGCCAGCACCAAGACAGGGGAATACTGCAATGAGCAGTTCTTC. Translated, it reads CASTKTGEYCNEQFF.